This T cell receptor (beta chain) is from a study of chemoradiotherapy in HPV16-positive cancers. With 2 bases removed from V and 2 bases from J, the gap between germline ends came to 4 bases. The CDR3 totals 13 residues. Germline V gives CDR1 SGHAT, CDR2 FQNNGV. The protocol was immunoSEQ multiplex PCR, while the TCRdb copy is restricted to in-frame clones and leaves out a portion. The sample carries 25,000 to 40,000 clones, roughly 88% recorded once. The sequencing used blood, collected from a patient who underwent chemoradiotherapy. This chain connects TRBV11-2 to TRBJ1-5, with no clear D. The clonotype comes from a human donor with HPV-associated anogenital cancer. The CDR3 coding sequence is TGTGCCAGCAGCTTATTCGGCAATCAGCCCCAGCATTTT. Amino acid sequence: CASSLFGNQPQHF.